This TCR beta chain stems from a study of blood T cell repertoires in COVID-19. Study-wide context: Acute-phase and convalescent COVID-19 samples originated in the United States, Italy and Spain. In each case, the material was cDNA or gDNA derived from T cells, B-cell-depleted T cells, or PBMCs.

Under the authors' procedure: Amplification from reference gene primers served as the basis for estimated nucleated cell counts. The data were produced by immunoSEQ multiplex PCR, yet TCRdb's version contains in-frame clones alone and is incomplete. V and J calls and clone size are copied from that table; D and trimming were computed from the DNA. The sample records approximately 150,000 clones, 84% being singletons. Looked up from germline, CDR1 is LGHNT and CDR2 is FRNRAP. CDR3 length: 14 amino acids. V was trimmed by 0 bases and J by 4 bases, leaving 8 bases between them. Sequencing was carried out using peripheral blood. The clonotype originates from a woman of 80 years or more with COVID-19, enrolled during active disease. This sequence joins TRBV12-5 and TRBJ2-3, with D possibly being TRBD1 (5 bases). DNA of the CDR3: TGTGCTAGTGGTTTGGTCAGGGTGGCAGATACGCAGTATTTT. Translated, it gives CASGLVRVADTQYF.